The sequence of this TCR beta chain was determined in a study of Graves' ophthalmopathy and Graves' hyperthyroidism. Study-wide background: Sampling took place at initial diagnosis, with peripheral blood obtained before any treatment.

This clonotype was seen ten or more times. V shed 3 bases and J shed 3 bases, with 15 bases lying between them. The CDR3 spans 16 residues. Beta-chain TCR CDR3 regions were amplified from RNA transcripts. RT-PCR in the first round used HTBI primers; a second-round multiplex PCR followed. TCRdb recomputed calls from the multiplex PCR reads with MiXCR, one row per CDR3 protein. The table shows roughly 380,000 distinct CDR3 sequences, with 15% occurring only once. Enrollment excluded any patients with other autoimmune diseases, uncontrolled infections, pregnancy or lactation. Diagnosis was based on clinical symptoms, serum thyroxine, TRAb, thyroid ultrasound and orbital computed tomography. The starting material, 8 to 10 ml of fresh peripheral blood, provided the PBMCs.

Sequencing input: peripheral blood. The receptor comes from a woman between 18 and 29 years old with stable Graves' hyperthyroidism. The rearrangement links TRBV12-3 or TRBV12-4 to TRBJ1-5, with D tentatively TRBD1 (5 bases). The CDR3 sequence: CASSFDHPGANQPQHF. DNA for the CDR3: TGTGCCAGCAGTTTCGATCATCCTGGGGCCAATCAGCCCCAGCATTTT.